This paragraph covers one TCR beta chain sequence. V was clipped by 0 bases and J by 4 bases, with 4 bases between them. The CDR3 runs 13 residues. From germline, CDR1 is MNHNY and CDR2 SVGAGI (reference sequence). The data were taken from a study of shared clonotypes between healthy human individuals. Only in-frame clones appear in the TCRdb table, and some are missing; sequencing was by immunoSEQ multiplex PCR. The table lists some 2,000,000 clones, nearly 97% of them singletons. The sequenced sample consisted of naive CD4+ T cells sorted from blood. Subset given: CD45RA+ positively selected. The chain uses TRBV6-6 and TRBJ2-1; no reliable D call. This TCR was recovered from a man between 18 and 35 years old in good health. The CDR3 is CASSYSHYNEQFF. As DNA, the CDR3 is TGTGCCAGCAGTTACTCTCATTACAATGAGCAGTTCTTC.